Sequencing of this T cell receptor (beta chain) was carried out in a study of OX40 agonist ivuxolimab in advanced cancers. Study-level information: Every 2 weeks, ivuxolimab was infused into the patients intravenously at between 0.01 and 10 mg/kg.

With 0 bases removed from V and 1 base from J, the gap between germline ends came to 13 bases. Germline V CDR1 and CDR2: SGHAT, FQNNGV. This CDR3 comprises 16 residues. Only in-frame clones appear in the TCRdb table, and some are missing; sequencing was by immunoSEQ multiplex PCR. The repertoire has 50,000 or so clones, approximately 90% of them found once; the top ten carry 7.5% to 9.5%. Study-level results: Both blood CD4+ and CD8+ T cells showed clonal growth by week 6 at 0.1 to 3.0 mg/kg.

Worth noting for this clone: What it binds is unknown.

J is TRBJ2-7 and V is TRBV11-2; D gene unclear. Material: CD4+ or CD8+ T cells sorted from blood, obtained in a trial of the OX40 agonist ivuxolimab. This sequence originates from an adult with an advanced solid tumor such as melanoma, head and neck, liver or kidney cancer. The CDR3 DNA reads as TGTGCCAGCAGCTTAGAGGGCAGCTACTTATCCTACGAGCAGTACTTC. This translates into CASSLEGSYLSYEQYF.